This record concerns one T cell receptor (beta chain) sequence. Its specificity is not known. Libraries were prepared by immunoSEQ multiplex PCR; TCRdb keeps only in-frame clonotypes and omits some of them. Altogether some 38,000 clones are present, about 68% being singletons, with the ten largest covering 8.9%. The record originates from a study of radiotherapy plus CTLA-4 blockade in lung cancer. Study background: Among all patients, approximately 17% showed objective responses, while 30% to 35% had disease control. Overall study findings and caveats: Expansion in blood of tumor-derived TCR clones was seen after radiotherapy plus ipilimumab. Strongest reported response predictors: early blood clone changes and post-radiation interferon-beta.

There are 13 residues in the CDR3. From germline, CDR1 is SGHVS and CDR2 FNYEAQ. V lost 4 bases, J lost 8 bases, and 4 bases stayed unmatched. The rearrangement links TRBV7-6 to TRBJ1-2; 10 positions match TRBD1. The sample consisted of peripheral blood, taken from a patient treated with radiotherapy plus ipilimumab. The sequence came from a human donor with non-small cell lung cancer who had stable disease on radiotherapy plus ipilimumab. CDR3: CASSWGQGYGYTF. Written as DNA, the CDR3 is TGTGCCAGCAGCTGGGGACAGGGGTACGGCTACACCTTC.